The present T cell receptor beta chain was sequenced within a study of identical twins. Unique molecular identifiers were present on the cDNA, and a universal primer site came from template switching. From the 5' RACE reads, TCRdb called clonotypes with MiXCR, one entry per CDR3 protein. The data hold 450,000 to 650,000 distinct CDR3 sequences, with nearly 15% observed a single time. The CDR3 is 14 amino acids. The germline gives CDR1 SNHLY, CDR2 FYNNEI. V dropped 6 bases and J dropped 5; count of bases not matched to a gene: 8. These same records also appear under a second study, on yellow fever vaccine responses in identical twins.

The sequence came from a woman younger than 35 in good health. The sequenced sample consisted of CD4+ T cells sorted from blood. V usage is TRBV2 and J usage is TRBJ1-2, with TRBD1 matching 8 bases. The CDR3 loop reads CASRSDREEYGYTF. CDR3 DNA: TGTGCCAGCAGGTCGGACAGGGAAGAATATGGCTACACCTTC. Full variable domain (rest looked up from reference TRBV2 and TRBJ1-2): EPEVTQTPSHQVTQMGQEVILRCVPISNHLYFYWYRQILGQKVEFLVSFYNNEISEKSEIFDDQFSVERPDGSNFTLKIRSTKLEDSAMYFCASRSDREEYGYTFGSGTRLTVV.